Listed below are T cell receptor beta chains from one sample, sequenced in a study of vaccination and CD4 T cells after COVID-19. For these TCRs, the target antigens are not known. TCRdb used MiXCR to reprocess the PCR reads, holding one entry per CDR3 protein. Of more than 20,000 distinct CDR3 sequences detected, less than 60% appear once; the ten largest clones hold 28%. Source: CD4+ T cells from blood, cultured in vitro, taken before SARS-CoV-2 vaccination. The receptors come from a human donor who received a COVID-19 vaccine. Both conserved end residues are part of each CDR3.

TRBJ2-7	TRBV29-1	CSDDGQGDSYEQYF
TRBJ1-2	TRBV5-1	CASSPDRTGYTF
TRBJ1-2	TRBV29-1	CSAPGPPHGYTF
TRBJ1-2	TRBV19	CASEGNYGYTF
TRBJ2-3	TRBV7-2	CASSLRPSADTQYF
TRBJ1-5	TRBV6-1	CASSLRGLQGYSNQPQHF
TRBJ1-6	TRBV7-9	CASSLNTGPNSPLHF
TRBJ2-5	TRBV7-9	CASNRAGTQETQYF
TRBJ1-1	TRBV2	CASIRHRTGNTEAFF
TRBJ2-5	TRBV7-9	CASSFTTGGYVETQYF
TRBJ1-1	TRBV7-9	CASSAGTGNTEAFF
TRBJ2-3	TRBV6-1	CASVSGGSTDTQYF
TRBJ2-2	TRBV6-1	CASSEVTGWAGELFF
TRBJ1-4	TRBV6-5	CASSYRAVRGVTNEKLFF
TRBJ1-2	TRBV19	CASSIRLAYGYTF
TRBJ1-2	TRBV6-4	CASSDSRRGYTF
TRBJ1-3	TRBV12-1	CASSFVSTGNTIYF
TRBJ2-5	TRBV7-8	CASSFSEGRETQYF
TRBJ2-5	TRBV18	CASSPPMQETQYF
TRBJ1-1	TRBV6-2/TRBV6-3	CASSYRGDTEAFF
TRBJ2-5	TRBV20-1	CSARAGGRETQYF
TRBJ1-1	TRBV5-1	CASSLDRGDTEAFF
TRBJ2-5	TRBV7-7	CATSGGALETQYF
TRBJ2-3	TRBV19	CASRERGSTDTQYF
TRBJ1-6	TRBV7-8	CASRMNRGLSIDSPLHF
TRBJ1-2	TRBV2	CASTETGGLDYGYTF
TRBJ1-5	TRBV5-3	CASSLAAPEEGARGQPQHF
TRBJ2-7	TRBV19	CASSITGQYHEQYF
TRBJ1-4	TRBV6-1	CASSRGTGGSATNEKLFF
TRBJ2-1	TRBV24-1	CATSDLLGGEQFF
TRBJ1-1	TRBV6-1	CASSPRDKNTEAFF
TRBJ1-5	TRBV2	CASRRGVAQPQHF
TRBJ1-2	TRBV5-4	CASRPDTNYGYTF
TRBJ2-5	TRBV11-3	CASSLDIVETQYF
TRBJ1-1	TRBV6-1	CASRRGDTEAFF
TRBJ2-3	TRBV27	CASSLRSGLAVGDTQYF
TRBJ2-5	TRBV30	CAWSVGQGVSETQYF
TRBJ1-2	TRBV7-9	CASRKAGATNYGYTF
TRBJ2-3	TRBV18	CASSRDRDTDTQYF
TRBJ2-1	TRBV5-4	CASSFTSGGAPNEQFF
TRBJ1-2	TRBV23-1	CASSPLGRGQCYTF
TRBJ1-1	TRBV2	CASSLDRESEAFF
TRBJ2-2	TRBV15	CATSRDWGNTGELFF
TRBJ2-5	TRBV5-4	CASSLAPGGAPETQYF
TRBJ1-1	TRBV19	CASSRVTEAFF
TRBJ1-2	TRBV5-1	CASRDGARANYGYTF
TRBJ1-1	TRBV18	CASSPGMGTEAFF
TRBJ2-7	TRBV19	CASSPGTGESHEQYF